This T cell receptor (beta chain) was captured by sequencing in a study of shared clonotypes between healthy human individuals (dated by TCRdb to about 2020). Looking at the study overall: The cohort comprised two women and a few men aged 18 to 49 years. For each donor, CD4 naive and CD4 memory were each run on three plates, CD8 naive on two plates, and CD8 memory on one plate. To estimate repertoire size and how much clonotypes are shared between individuals, the study performed deep sequencing of blood TCR repertoires from roughly five healthy adults. To increase sequencing depth and limit assay-specific biases, different laboratories used diverse techniques to prepare libraries and sequence TCR repertoires. Per donor, leukapheresis produced somewhere between about 0.94 and 10 billion PBMCs.

Findings and caveats that apply to the study as a whole: Pairwise subsampling led to the expectation that sequencing depth would affect the degree of clonotype sharing among donors. Naive subsets generally had larger estimated clonotype richness than memory subsets. Sampling was restricted to blood, and TCR repertoires in tissues likely differ from the TCR repertoires found in blood. Across several donors, approximately 4.6% of naive CD4, roughly 3.4% of naive CD8, 2.3% of memory CD4, and 0.4% of memory CD8 clonotypes were shared. Even with the large sequencing depth, rarefaction of the sorted-subset datasets indicated that sequencing was incomplete. Compared with non-shared clonotypes, the clonotypes found in all four sorted-subset donors had higher generation probabilities. The small number of donors limited the genetic and exposure-history diversity represented.

TCR CDR3 regions were amplified from genomic DNA by multiplex PCR using the deep immunoSEQ assay. Extracted genomic DNA from each cell subset was spread evenly across all wells of several immunoSEQ 96-well plates, with each plate serving as a replicate. For sorted subsets, each replicate PCR was loaded with around 200 ng genomic DNA, equivalent to 25,000 to 35,000 T cell genomes. Purified libraries were measured with a Qubit 3.0 fluorometer, size-checked on a Bioanalyzer 2100, and measured again with the KAPA Library Quantification kit. A separate single-read 150-cycle Illumina NextSeq 550 flow cell was used to sequence each immunoSEQ 96-well plate. Turning to the authors' computational methods: Because the immunoSEQ output included only junctional sequences and no quality scores, the filtering could not be the same as the filtering used for full-length reads. Sequences were annotated with PyIR, a Python wrapper for IgBLAST v1.9, using IMGT germline references to assign V/J genes and CDR3. Any read was removed if the V/J assignment was weak (E-value above 1e-6), the CDR3 was missing, or the read contained stop codons, out-of-frame junctions, or ambiguous translated residues. A V3J clonotype was defined by an identical inferred V gene, J gene, and CDR3 amino acid sequence. Percentage overlap between repertoires was computed as shared unique clonotypes divided by the size of the smaller repertoire. Richness of each repertoire was evaluated using RTK rarefaction, the Chao1 estimator, and Recon v2.1 estimates of unobserved clonotypes. Generation probabilities were computed with OLGA for all TCRbeta clonotypes obtained by the gDNA method from several donors. TCRdb retrieved this table from immuneACCESS and kept in-frame rearrangements only. Not all clones are present; in checked studies, unresolved V genes account for under half, and no reason is known for the remainder. D and trimming come from the DNA, and the V and J calls and clone size come from that table. The sample table records more than 2 million clones; 80% to 95% of these occur just once. The ten biggest clones cover 1.5% to 2% of the sample.

About this clone: The target of this receptor is not known. No much larger clonotype is one base removed from it; base qualities were not supplied.

CDR1 SEHNR and CDR2 FQNEAQ were looked up in the germline V gene (reference sequence). A distance of 17 bases separates the germline ends of V and J, which lose 8 bases and 3 bases respectively. The CDR3 has 15 amino acids, counting the end cysteine and phenylalanine. Only the CDR3 portion is preserved as DNA: 45 bases, with reading frame beginning at the first base. CD8 naive samples consisted of CD45RO-negative cells that were positively selected for CCR7, yielding a CD45RA+CCR7+ population without TemRA cells. The donors were healthy, HIV-negative adults who had no recently reported acute infections or vaccinations. Every donor was a Caucasian adult living in Nashville, Tennessee, USA. After blood collection by leukapheresis, PBMCs were isolated using Ficoll-Histopaque density gradient centrifugation and then cryopreserved in the vapor phase of liquid nitrogen. Analytical flow cytometry was used to check the purity and quantity of every magnetically sorted T cell population. Genomic DNA was isolated from each sorted fraction and quantified by UV absorbance on a Nanodrop 2000c.

The sample comprised naive CD8+ T cells from PBMCs. The cell subset or site label for this specimen denotes: CD45RA+CCR7+. The chain was built from TRBV7-9 and TRBJ2-4; a tentative D call is TRBD1 (6 bases match). This clonotype originated in a man between 18 and 35 years old in good health. Some clones in this sample may be carry-over from other donors' samples. The DNA is TGTGCCAGCTTTGATACAGGGTCGGGCAAAAACATTCAGTACTTC. It encodes CASFDTGSGKNIQYF.